A selection of T cell receptor beta chains follows, all from one sample in a study of cytomegalovirus exposure and HLA in healthy donors. Using immunoSEQ multiplex PCR, the repertoire was profiled, and TCRdb retains in-frame clones only, with some absent. Among over 150,000 clones listed, roughly 85% were seen once. The source material was PBMCs. These receptors were collected from a man younger than 35 in good health and CMV-seropositive. CDR3s include the opening cysteine and the closing phenylalanine or tryptophan. Fields, in order: D gene, clone size, CDR3 length, V gene, J gene, CDR3 DNA, CDR3 protein. D genes are given only for firm matches. Clone size is stated in some rows and not others, as once, few, many or a class when expanded.

D: NA
size: NA
length: 14
V: TRBV11-1
J: TRBJ2-5
DNA: TGTGCCAGCAGCTTAGCTGCGTTTCAAGAGACCCAGTACTTC
CDR3: CASSLAAFQETQYF

D: TRBD2
size: NA
length: 13
V: TRBV6-5
J: TRBJ2-1
DNA: TGTGCCAGCAGCCATCTAGCGGGCATAGAGCAGTTCTTC
CDR3: CASSHLAGIEQFF

D: TRBD1
size: once
length: 15
V: TRBV4-1
J: TRBJ2-1
DNA: TGCGCCAGCAGCTATACTGAACAGGGGGCGGGTGAGCAGTTCTTC
CDR3: CASSYTEQGAGEQFF

D: NA
size: few
length: 12
V: TRBV27
J: TRBJ1-6
DNA: TGTGCCAGCGGGCAGGGCAATTCACCCCTCCACTTT
CDR3: CASGQGNSPLHF

D: TRBD1
size: NA
length: 15
V: TRBV28
J: TRBJ1-2
DNA: TGTGCCAGCAGTTCAGGCGGACAGGGGGCATATGGCTACACCTTC
CDR3: CASSSGGQGAYGYTF

D: NA
size: once
length: 14
V: TRBV2
J: TRBJ1-4
DNA: TGTGCCAGCAGGGAGGAGGCAACTAATGAAAAACTGTTTTTT
CDR3: CASREEATNEKLFF

D: NA
size: NA
length: 14
V: TRBV11-2
J: TRBJ2-7
DNA: TGTGCCAGCAGTTCCCCGGGACACCCGTACGAGCAGTACTTC
CDR3: CASSSPGHPYEQYF

D: NA
size: few
length: 13
V: TRBV6-5
J: TRBJ1-5
DNA: TGTGCCAGCAGCCTAGCTCCGAAACAGCCCCAGCATTTT
CDR3: CASSLAPKQPQHF

D: NA
size: NA
length: 15
V: TRBV6-1
J: TRBJ1-5
DNA: TGTGCCAGCAGTGAAGGAGCAGGCTCCTATCAGCCCCAGCATTTT
CDR3: CASSEGAGSYQPQHF

D: TRBD2
size: NA
length: 15
V: TRBV5-4
J: TRBJ2-1
DNA: TGTGCCAGCAGCCTACGACTAGCGGACCTCAATGAGCAGTTCTTC
CDR3: CASSLRLADLNEQFF

D: NA
size: NA
length: 16
V: TRBV6-5
J: TRBJ1-2
DNA: TGTGCCAGCAGTTACCGATTAATGTCAGCTAACTATGGCTACACCTTC
CDR3: CASSYRLMSANYGYTF

D: NA
size: few
length: 12
V: TRBV19
J: TRBJ1-1
DNA: TGTGCCAGTAGTCAGGGGAACACTGAAGCTTTCTTT
CDR3: CASSQGNTEAFF

D: NA
size: NA
length: 14
V: TRBV4-1
J: TRBJ2-3
DNA: TGCGCCAGCAGCCAAATTTCTAGCACAGATACGCAGTATTTT
CDR3: CASSQISSTDTQYF

D: TRBD2
size: NA
length: 15
V: TRBV5-1
J: TRBJ2-5
DNA: TGCGCCAGCAGCAACCCAAGCGGGGCTCAAGAGACCCAGTACTTC
CDR3: CASSNPSGAQETQYF

D: NA
size: NA
length: 13
V: TRBV5-1
J: TRBJ2-2
DNA: TGCGCCAGCAGCTGGACAAACACCGGGGAGCTGTTTTTT
CDR3: CASSWTNTGELFF

D: TRBD1
size: NA
length: 15
V: TRBV30
J: TRBJ2-6
DNA: TGTGCCTGGAGTGTACAGGGGGCTGGGGCCAACGTCCTGACTTTC
CDR3: CAWSVQGAGANVLTF

D: NA
size: NA
length: 15
V: TRBV13
J: TRBJ2-3
DNA: TGTGCCAGCAGCTTGGGCGCGGGATCCACAGATACGCAGTATTTT
CDR3: CASSLGAGSTDTQYF

D: NA
size: NA
length: 15
V: TRBV6-5
J: TRBJ2-2
DNA: TGTGCCAGCACCACCGGACAGTATAACACCGGGGAGCTGTTTTTT
CDR3: CASTTGQYNTGELFF

D: NA
size: NA
length: 13
V: TRBV5-1
J: TRBJ1-1
DNA: TGCGCCAGCCACCAGGGAGGGGACACTGAAGCTTTCTTT
CDR3: CASHQGGDTEAFF

D: NA
size: NA
length: 14
V: TRBV27
J: TRBJ1-2
DNA: TGTGCCAGCAGTATCAAGGCGGGTTTCTATGGCTACACCTTC
CDR3: CASSIKAGFYGYTF

D: NA
size: NA
length: 14
V: TRBV29-1
J: TRBJ2-4
DNA: TGCAGCGTTGTTCTCCTCGGGGCCAAAAACATTCAGTACTTC
CDR3: CSVVLLGAKNIQYF

D: TRBD2
size: NA
length: 17
V: TRBV11-3
J: TRBJ2-2
DNA: TGTGCCAGCAGCTTAGACCCTCGGCTAGCGGGGACCGGGGAGCTGTTTTTT
CDR3: CASSLDPRLAGTGELFF

D: TRBD2
size: few
length: 15
V: TRBV29-1
J: TRBJ2-7
DNA: TGCAGCGTTGGGGACGGGACTAGCCGCGCCTACGAGCAGTACTTC
CDR3: CSVGDGTSRAYEQYF

D: TRBD1
size: NA
length: 16
V: TRBV2
J: TRBJ2-3
DNA: TGTGCCAGCAGTAGAGCTACAGGGGGCCGCACAGATACGCAGTATTTT
CDR3: CASSRATGGRTDTQYF

D: TRBD1
size: NA
length: 17
V: TRBV30
J: TRBJ1-6
DNA: TGTGCCTGGAGTCTAAACAGGGGGCCAGCCTATAATTCACCCCTCCACTTT
CDR3: CAWSLNRGPAYNSPLHF

D: NA
size: NA
length: 16
V: TRBV6-1
J: TRBJ1-5
DNA: TGTGCCAGCAGTGAAGCGACAGGTTATAGCAATCAGCCCCAGCATTTT
CDR3: CASSEATGYSNQPQHF

D: TRBD2
size: NA
length: 15
V: TRBV2
J: TRBJ2-3
DNA: TGTGCCAGCAGATGGACTAGCGGGAGACGGGATACGCAGTATTTT
CDR3: CASRWTSGRRDTQYF

D: NA
size: NA
length: 15
V: TRBV28
J: TRBJ2-1
DNA: TGTGCCAGCAGTTTCTTGGGGGGGCTAAACAATGAGCAGTTCTTC
CDR3: CASSFLGGLNNEQFF

D: TRBD1
size: few
length: 13
V: TRBV5-1
J: TRBJ1-1
DNA: TGCGCCAGCAGCGAACAGGGGGCGTTTGAAGCTTTCTTT
CDR3: CASSEQGAFEAFF

D: TRBD2
size: NA
length: 15
V: TRBV11-3
J: TRBJ2-5
DNA: TGTGCCAGCAGCTTAGGACTAGCATTAGGAGAGACCCAGTACTTC
CDR3: CASSLGLALGETQYF

D: TRBD2
size: once
length: 18
V: TRBV2
J: TRBJ2-1
DNA: TGTGCCAGCAGAGGACTAGCGGATACAGATAGCTCCTACAATGAGCAGTTCTTC
CDR3: CASRGLADTDSSYNEQFF

D: TRBD1
size: NA
length: 16
V: TRBV28
J: TRBJ1-1
DNA: TGTGCCAGCAGTCGTCCGGGACAGTACATGAACACTGAAGCTTTCTTT
CDR3: CASSRPGQYMNTEAFF

D: TRBD2
size: many
length: 15
V: TRBV5-1
J: TRBJ2-2
DNA: TGCGCCAGCAGCTCTTCTAGCGGGGGCGTCGGGGAGCTGTTTTTT
CDR3: CASSSSSGGVGELFF

D: NA
size: NA
length: 14
V: TRBV27
J: TRBJ1-1
DNA: TGTGCCAGCAGTTTGTTCAGGGGGAACACTGAAGCTTTCTTT
CDR3: CASSLFRGNTEAFF

D: NA
size: NA
length: 12
V: TRBV19
J: TRBJ2-2
DNA: TGTGCCAGTAGTATCCCAACCGGGGAGCTGTTTTTT
CDR3: CASSIPTGELFF

D: NA
size: NA
length: 15
V: TRBV7-6
J: TRBJ1-6
DNA: TGTGCCAGCAGCTTATGGGCAGGTTCTAATTCACCCCTCCACTTT
CDR3: CASSLWAGSNSPLHF

D: NA
size: NA
length: 14
V: TRBV7-9
J: TRBJ2-7
DNA: TGTGCCAGCAGCTTAGGAGGGCCCCCCTACGAGCAGTACTTC
CDR3: CASSLGGPPYEQYF

D: NA
size: few
length: 13
V: TRBV9
J: TRBJ1-1
DNA: TGTGCCAGCAGCGTTGGCGGGGACACTGAAGCTTTCTTT
CDR3: CASSVGGDTEAFF

D: TRBD1
size: few
length: 13
V: TRBV18
J: TRBJ1-2
DNA: TGTGCCAGCTCACCCGGGACAGGAGGTGGCTACACCTTC
CDR3: CASSPGTGGGYTF

D: NA
size: once
length: 12
V: TRBV30
J: TRBJ2-7
DNA: TGTGCCTTGAACCTACGGGGCTACGAGCAGTACTTC
CDR3: CALNLRGYEQYF

D: NA
size: NA
length: 14
V: TRBV6-5
J: TRBJ2-2
DNA: TGTGCCACCACCTATGGCGGGACCACCGGGGAGCTGTTTTTT
CDR3: CATTYGGTTGELFF

D: NA
size: NA
length: 12
V: TRBV29-1
J: TRBJ1-2
DNA: TGCAGCGTTGAGTGGCGGAACTATGGCTACACCTTC
CDR3: CSVEWRNYGYTF

D: NA
size: NA
length: 15
V: TRBV6-6
J: TRBJ1-2
DNA: TGTGCCAGCAGAGCACGGGACACGGGATCTGGAGGCTACACCTTC
CDR3: CASRARDTGSGGYTF

D: TRBD2
size: NA
length: 15
V: TRBV9
J: TRBJ2-1
DNA: TGTGCCAGCAGCGTAGCTGGACTAGCTATGGATGAGCAGTTCTTC
CDR3: CASSVAGLAMDEQFF

D: TRBD1
size: NA
length: 15
V: TRBV6-5
J: TRBJ1-6
DNA: TGTGCCAGCAGTTACTCAAAGCAGGGGGGTTCACCCCTCCACTTT
CDR3: CASSYSKQGGSPLHF

D: NA
size: NA
length: 15
V: TRBV27
J: TRBJ2-1
DNA: TGTGCCAGCAGTTGGGACGGGAGCTCCTACAATGAGCAGTTCTTC
CDR3: CASSWDGSSYNEQFF

D: NA
size: NA
length: 11
V: TRBV2
J: TRBJ1-1
DNA: TGTGCCAGCAGAATCTCAGGTGAAGCTTTCTTT
CDR3: CASRISGEAFF

D: NA
size: NA
length: 15
V: TRBV4-1
J: TRBJ1-3
DNA: TGCGCCAGCAGCCAGACCCGGGGGAATGGAAACACCATATATTTT
CDR3: CASSQTRGNGNTIYF

D: TRBD1
size: few
length: 13
V: TRBV19
J: TRBJ2-1
DNA: TGTGCCAGTAGGGGGACAGGGCGGAATGAGCAGTTCTTC
CDR3: CASRGTGRNEQFF

D: NA
size: NA
length: 15
V: TRBV27
J: TRBJ2-7
DNA: TGTGCCAGCAGAACGGGACGGGAGAGCTCCTACGAGCAGTACTTC
CDR3: CASRTGRESSYEQYF